This T cell receptor beta chain came from a study of beta chain features in type 1 diabetes. At the level of the study: The samples had roughly 110,000,000 sorted cells examined in all.

Staining for CD45RO/CCR7/CD25/CD127/CD95/CD27 allowed sorting of CD4+ naive, central memory, regulatory and stem cell-like memory cells. This clone has just a few counts. Sequencing targeted expressed TCRB transcripts, as all isolated RNA had been reverse transcribed. Assay: immunoSEQ multiplex PCR; the TCRdb copy retains only in-frame clones and omits some. The sample consists of about 150,000 clones, around 8% of them appearing once. This sequence was found in a man younger than 35 in good health. The specimen sequenced was central memory CD4+ T cells from blood.

CDR3 in amino acids: CASSPGQILAKNIQYF. Written as DNA, the CDR3 is TGTGCCAGCAGCCCCGGACAGATACTAGCCAAAAACATTCAGTACTTC. The V gene is TRBV7-9, the J gene TRBJ2-4; a weak D match, TRBD1 (6 bases). With 5 bases removed from V and 0 bases from J, the gap between germline ends came to 14 bases. Germline V lookup: CDR1 SEHNR, CDR2 FQNEAQ (reference sequence). The CDR3 runs 16 residues.